This T cell receptor (beta chain) is drawn from a study of shared clonotypes between healthy human individuals. Study observations and caveats: In several donors, 4.5% to 5.5% of naive CD4 clonotypes appeared in common.

This CDR3 is 17 amino acids long. V lost 1 base, J lost 1 base, and 6 bases stayed unmatched. Germline values: CDR1 SGHAT, CDR2 FQNNGV. Points on this clone: The antigen is unknown.

Generated by immunoSEQ multiplex PCR, the TCRdb table keeps only in-frame clones and is missing some. The sample lists about 1.1 million clones; around 78% were seen once. The TCR was taken from a man aged 18 to 29 in good health. Some clones in this sample may be carry-over from other donors' samples. The chain is built from TRBV11-2 and TRBJ2-4, with 8 nucleotides matching TRBD2. Sample: memory CD4+ T cells from PBMCs. Subset: CD45RA-negative fraction. The CDR3 DNA is TGTGCCAGCAGCTTAGGGACTAGCTTCAGGGCCAAAAACATTCAGTACTTC. Translating it yields CASSLGTSFRAKNIQYF.